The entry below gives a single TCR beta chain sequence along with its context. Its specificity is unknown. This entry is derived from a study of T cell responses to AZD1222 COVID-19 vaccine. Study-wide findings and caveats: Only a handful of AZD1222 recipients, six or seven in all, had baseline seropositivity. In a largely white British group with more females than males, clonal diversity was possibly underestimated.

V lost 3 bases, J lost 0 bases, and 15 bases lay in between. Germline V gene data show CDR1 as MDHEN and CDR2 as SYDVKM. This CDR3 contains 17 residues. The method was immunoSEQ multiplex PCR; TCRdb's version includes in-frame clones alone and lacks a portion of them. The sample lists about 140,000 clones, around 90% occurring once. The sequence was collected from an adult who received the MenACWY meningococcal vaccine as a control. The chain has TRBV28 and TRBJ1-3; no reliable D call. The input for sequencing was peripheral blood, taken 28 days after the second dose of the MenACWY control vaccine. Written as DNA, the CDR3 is TGTGCCAGCAGTTTCAAGGGTCGGCCCCACTCTGGAAACACCATATATTTT. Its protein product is CASSFKGRPHSGNTIYF.